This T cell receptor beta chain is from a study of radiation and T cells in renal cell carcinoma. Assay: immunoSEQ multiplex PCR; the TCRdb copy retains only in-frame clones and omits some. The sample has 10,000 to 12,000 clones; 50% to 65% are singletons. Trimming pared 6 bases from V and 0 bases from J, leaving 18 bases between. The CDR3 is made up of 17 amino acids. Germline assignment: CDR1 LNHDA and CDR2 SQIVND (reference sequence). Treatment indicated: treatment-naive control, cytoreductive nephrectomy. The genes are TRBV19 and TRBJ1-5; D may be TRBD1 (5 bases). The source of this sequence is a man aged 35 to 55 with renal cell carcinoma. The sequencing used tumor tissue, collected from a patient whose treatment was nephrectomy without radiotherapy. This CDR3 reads CASSSHSTGYSNQPQHF. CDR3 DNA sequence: TGTGCCAGTAGCTCCCACTCCACAGGTTATAGCAATCAGCCCCAGCATTTT.